One and the same sample provided the 28 T cell receptor beta chains below, sequenced in a study of blood T cell repertoires in COVID-19. Sequencing was performed with immunoSEQ multiplex PCR; in TCRdb, only in-frame clones are kept and a portion is missing. The sample shows about 270,000 clones, around 90% of them seen only once. Sequenced sample: PBMCs or T cells enriched from blood (not recorded which). All receptors derive from a woman in her thirties or forties with acute COVID-19.

This clone was found once. The V gene is TRBV27, the J gene TRBJ2-7; 13 bases line up with TRBD2. Per germline, CDR1 MNHEY and CDR2 SMNVEV (reference sequence). The CDR3 is 15 residues long. The V gene end was trimmed by 7 bases and the J gene end by 3 bases; junction bases not matched to a gene: 6. The CDR3 DNA reads TGTGCCAGCACGAGCCGGACTAGCGGGAGCTACGAGCAGTACTTC. Encoded protein: CASTSRTSGSYEQYF.

This sequence joins TRBV7-9 and TRBJ2-7, with TRBD2 identical over 16 bases. V shed 5 bases and J 2 bases; nucleotides not matched to a gene: 6. The CDR3 is 17 residues long. Germline V gene lookup returns CDR1 SEHNR and CDR2 FQNEAQ (reference sequence). CDR3 sequence: CASSQGLAGGFTYEQYF. The CDR3 nucleotides are TGTGCCAGCAGCCAGGGACTAGCGGGAGGGTTCACCTACGAGCAGTACTTC. The complete variable domain, with remaining parts taken from reference TRBV7-9 and TRBJ2-7, reads DTGVSQNPRHKITKRGQNVTFRCDPISEHNRLYWYRQTLGQGPEFLTYFQNEAQLEKSRLLSDRFSAERPKGSFSTLEIQRTEQGDSAMYLCASSQGLAGGFTYEQYFGPGTRLTVT.

The V call is TRBV19, the J call TRBJ2-7, with 11 nucleotides matching TRBD2. CDR3 length: 14 amino acids. Unmatched junction bases numbered 1, after V lost 3 bases and J lost 3 bases. Germline V gives CDR1 LNHDA, CDR2 SQIVND (reference sequence). The CDR3 nucleotides read TGTGCCAGTAGTATCGGGACTAGCGGCTACGAGCAGTACTTC. Amino acids: CASSIGTSGYEQYF. Full variable domain (remainder filled in from reference TRBV19 and TRBJ2-7): DGGITQSPKYLFRKEGQNVTLSCEQNLNHDAMYWYRQDPGQGLRLIYYSQIVNDFQKGDIAEGYSVSREKKESFPLTVTSAQKNPTAFYLCASSIGTSGYEQYFGPGTRLTVT.

The CDR3 nucleotides read TGCAGTGCTAGTGAGGAGACTGAAGCTTTCTTT. It codes for CSASEETEAFF. The chain joins TRBV20-1 to TRBJ1-1; D is unresolved. V gave up 3 bases and J gave up 5 bases, with 7 bases separating them. The V gene's germline CDR1 is DFQATT and CDR2 SNEGSKA (reference sequence). This CDR3 spans 11 amino acids.

The genes are TRBV11-2 and TRBJ2-1; D unclear. Per the germline V gene, CDR1 is SGHAT and CDR2 is FQNNGV. The V end was cut by 0 bases, the J end by 3 bases, with 9 bases between. The CDR3 is made up of 15 amino acids. The CDR3 is CASSLEVGGYNEQFF. The CDR3 nucleotides read TGTGCCAGCAGCTTAGAGGTCGGTGGCTACAATGAGCAGTTCTTC.

The CDR3 DNA follows: TGTGCCAGCAGCTTGTATGACGCCCAGGGGGCGAGGGCTGAAGCTTTCTTT. Its translation is CASSLYDAQGARAEAFF. The chain is built from TRBV5-5 and TRBJ1-1; 8 bases match TRBD1. Germline CDR1 and CDR2: SGHKS and YYEKEE (reference sequence). Trimming took 1 base from V and 6 from J; bases not matched to a gene: 14. This CDR3 has 17 amino acids.

In the case of this clone: Other DNA sequences from this sample encode an identical CDR3 as well. The CDR3 coding sequence is TGTGCCAGCAGTTACGCGGGGACAGATACGCAGTATTTT. Protein: CASSYAGTDTQYF. This chain uses TRBV6-2 or TRBV6-3 with TRBJ2-3; D is perhaps TRBD2 (6 bases). CDR3 length: 13 amino acids. The germline V and J ends were trimmed by 2 bases and 3 bases, with 6 bases remaining between them. CDR1 and CDR2 from the germline V gene are MNHEY and SVGEGT.

The rearrangement uses TRBV5-5 and TRBJ2-1; 9 nucleotides match TRBD1. The CDR3 spans 16 residues. V lost 3 bases and J lost 7; bases outside the gene matches: 11. Germline V gene data show CDR1 as SGHKS and CDR2 as YYEKEE (reference sequence). Written as DNA, the CDR3 is TGTGCCAGCAGCTGGGCCTCCGGGACAGGGAGTAATGAGCAGTTCTTC. Encoded protein: CASSWASGTGSNEQFF.

V is TRBV10-1 and J is TRBJ1-2, with unresolved D. Between the trimmed V and J ends, which lost 0 bases and 6 bases, there was a span of 11 bases. CDR1 and CDR2 from the germline V gene are WNHNN and SYGVQD (reference sequence). The CDR3 runs 14 residues. CDR3 residues: CASSESGEIHGYTF. In DNA form, the CDR3 reads TGCGCCAGCAGTGAGTCCGGGGAAATCCATGGCTACACCTTC.

J is TRBJ2-2 and V is TRBV6-5; D remains ambiguous. V lost 6 bases, J lost 7 bases, and 12 bases lay in between. In germline, CDR1 is MNHEY, CDR2 SVGAGI. This CDR3 comprises 13 residues. The DNA for the CDR3 is TGTGCCAGCAGCCTACGCTCTGGCGGGGAGCTGTTTTTT. This translates into CASSLRSGGELFF.

This chain joins TRBV7-3 and TRBJ2-5; D possibly corresponds to TRBD2 (6 bases). From germline, CDR1 is SGHTA and CDR2 FQGTGA. This CDR3 spans 16 amino acids. V was clipped by 3 bases and J by 4 bases, with 18 bases between them. The CDR3 DNA reads TGTGCCAGCAGCTTTGGATTAACGGGAGAGGGAGAGACCCAGTACTTC. Encoded protein: CASSFGLTGEGETQYF.

The rearrangement links TRBV2 to TRBJ1-2; unclear D gene. This CDR3 has 13 residues. Germline CDR1 SNHLY, CDR2 FYNNEI. V lost 3 bases, J lost 2 bases, and 7 bases lay in between. The CDR3 DNA reads TGTGCCAGCAGTGACCGGAGGAACTATGGCTACACCTTC. It is translated as CASSDRRNYGYTF. Variable domain in full (rest from reference TRBV2 and TRBJ1-2): EPEVTQTPSHQVTQMGQEVILRCVPISNHLYFYWYRQILGQKVEFLVSFYNNEISEKSEIFDDQFSVERPDGSNFTLKIRSTKLEDSAMYFCASSDRRNYGYTFGSGTRLTVV.

This chain links TRBV19 with TRBJ1-1; 7 bases are a match to TRBD1. The CDR3 loop spans 14 amino acids. V was clipped by 6 bases and J by 1 base; unmatched bases: 5. Germline V CDR1 and CDR2: LNHDA, SQIVND (reference sequence). Here the CDR3 reads CASRVDRANTEAFF. The CDR3, as DNA: TGTGCCAGTAGGGTAGACAGGGCGAACACTGAAGCTTTCTTT.

The J gene is TRBJ1-2, the V gene TRBV23-1; 9 nucleotides match TRBD1. TRBV23-1 carries the ORF label, with uncertain function. Unmatched junction bases numbered 4, after V lost 4 bases and J lost 7 bases. The CDR3 has 13 amino acids. Here the CDR3 DNA reads TGCGCCAGCAGTCGGGGACAGGGATTTGGCTACACCTTC. Its protein product is CASSRGQGFGYTF.

This chain links TRBV2 with TRBJ1-4; 9 bases fit TRBD1. Trimming removed 6 bases from V and 8 bases from J; junction bases left unmatched: 13. In germline, CDR1 is SNHLY, CDR2 FYNNEI. The CDR3 is made up of 16 amino acids. CDR3 loop: CASSGTGGLAGEKLFF. In nucleotides, the CDR3 is TGTGCCAGCAGCGGTACAGGGGGCTTGGCGGGCGAAAAACTGTTTTTT.

The rearrangement joins TRBV9 to TRBJ2-1; 9 bases map to TRBD1. Germline V CDR1 and CDR2: SGDLS, YYNGEE. Trimming cost V 4 bases and J 7 bases; bases outside gene matches: 6. This CDR3 is built from 14 residues. Here the CDR3 DNA reads TGTGCCAGCAGCCGGTGGGACAGGGAAAATGAGCAGTTCTTC. The encoded protein is CASSRWDRENEQFF.

V and J are TRBV24-1 and TRBJ1-1, with TRBD1 matching 8 bases. The CDR3 is made up of 14 amino acids. Germline V gene data show CDR1 as KGHDR and CDR2 as SFDVKD. With V trimmed by 7 bases and J by 3 bases, 6 bases remained unmatched. DNA for the CDR3: TGTGCCACCAGGACAGGGGCCGGGGACACTGAAGCTTTCTTT. It translates to CATRTGAGDTEAFF.

The V call is TRBV14, the J call TRBJ2-1, with 7 nucleotides matching TRBD1. With V trimmed by 1 base and J by 4 bases, 10 bases remained unmatched. Looked up from germline, CDR1 is SGHDN and CDR2 is FVKESK. The CDR3 runs to 17 residues. CDR3 amino acids: CASSQVTGQTRYNEQFF. In nucleotides, the CDR3 is TGTGCCAGCAGCCAAGTAACGGGACAGACACGATACAATGAGCAGTTCTTC.

Only one count was recorded for this clone. V and J are TRBV14 and TRBJ2-4; D gene ambiguous. The CDR3 length is 15 residues. V was clipped by 4 bases and J by 6 bases, with 16 bases between them. Germline-derived CDR1 and CDR2 are SGHDN and FVKESK. The CDR3 here is CASSLGPLGGNIQYF. DNA for the CDR3: TGTGCCAGCAGCCTTGGGCCGCTGGGTGGAAACATTCAGTACTTC.

This clone was counted once. The chain employs TRBV6-5 and TRBJ1-5; the D is unclear. The CDR3 has 14 residues. Germline values: CDR1 MNHEY, CDR2 SVGAGI. V dropped 5 bases and J dropped 3 bases, with 11 bases sitting between them. The CDR3: CASSRSQINQPQHF. DNA of the CDR3: TGTGCCAGCAGTCGTTCACAGATCAATCAGCCCCAGCATTTT.

V and J are TRBV28 and TRBJ1-1; no reliable D call. V was pared by 2 bases and J by 3 bases, with 7 bases between. Per the germline V gene, CDR1 is MDHEN and CDR2 is SYDVKM. The CDR3 contains 13 residues. In DNA, the CDR3 is TGTGCCAGCAGTTTACTGGGCTACACTGAAGCTTTCTTT. It yields the protein CASSLLGYTEAFF.

This chain links TRBV4-1 with TRBJ2-3; 10 bases align to TRBD1. V shed 1 base, J shed 5 bases, and the junction held 9 bases outside the gene matches. Germline V gives CDR1 MGHRA, CDR2 YSYEKL. There are 17 residues in the CDR3. CDR3: CASSQGRDRGGGDTQYF. The CDR3 DNA reads as TGCGCCAGCAGCCAAGGCCGGGACAGGGGCGGTGGAGATACGCAGTATTTT.

V and J are TRBV5-1 and TRBJ2-1, with 9 bases fitting TRBD2. Germline loops: CDR1 SGHRS, CDR2 YFSETQ. This CDR3 is 17 amino acids long. With V trimmed by 0 bases and J by 9 bases, 13 bases remained unmatched. DNA of the CDR3: TGCGCCAGCAGCTTGGCGACGACTAGCGGACTCGGTAGTGAGCAGTTCTTC. Protein: CASSLATTSGLGSEQFF.

This clone was recorded at least ten times. This chain joins TRBV7-9 and TRBJ2-7; 14 bases are a match to TRBD2. Per germline, CDR1 SEHNR and CDR2 FQNEAQ (reference sequence). The trim removed 4 bases at V and 1 base at J, leaving 6 bases unmatched. The CDR3 runs 17 residues. CDR3 in DNA: TGTGCCAGCAGCTCGGGACTAGCGGGAGTCCAATCCTACGAGCAGTACTTC. As protein: CASSSGLAGVQSYEQYF.

CDR3 nucleotides: TGTGCCAGCAGTGTTAACGGGGATTCACCCCTCCACTTT. Its translation is CASSVNGDSPLHF. V usage is TRBV12-3 or TRBV12-4 and J usage is TRBJ1-6, with D hard to call. V was pared by 5 bases and J by 8 bases, with 10 bases between. The CDR3 runs 13 residues.

The genes are TRBV19 and TRBJ1-2, with 12 bases aligning to TRBD1. This CDR3 has 16 residues. V shed 6 bases, J shed 8 bases, and the junction held 13 bases outside the gene matches. The germline gives CDR1 LNHDA, CDR2 SQIVND (reference sequence). The CDR3 DNA sequence: TGTGCCAGTAGGAGCCGGGACAGGGGGCGCAAAGGCGGCTACACCTTC. Translating gives CASRSRDRGRKGGYTF.

With respect to this clone: Other DNA sequences in this specimen translate into the identical CDR3. V is TRBV28 and J is TRBJ2-7, with 11 bases aligning to TRBD1. J lost 1 base, V lost 5 bases, and 1 base had no gene match. CDR3 length: 14 residues. Germline V gives CDR1 MDHEN, CDR2 SYDVKM. Written as DNA, the CDR3 is TGTGCCAGCAGTGGGACAGGGGGGTCCTACGAGCAGTACTTC. It is translated as CASSGTGGSYEQYF.

The chain links TRBV6-2 or TRBV6-3 to TRBJ2-7; 11 bases match TRBD2. Germline values: CDR1 MNHEY, CDR2 SVGEGT. J gave up 6 bases and V 6 bases, and 7 bases lay outside the gene matches. This CDR3 is built from 14 residues. CDR3 sequence reads: CASSRTSGGGEQYF. The DNA of the CDR3 is TGTGCCAGCAGCCGAACTAGCGGGGGAGGCGAGCAGTACTTC.